A single sample is the source of the 8 T cell receptor beta chains below, sequenced in a study of cytomegalovirus exposure and HLA in healthy donors. 13 Jbeta primers and 60 Vbeta primers were used for the PCR. Sequencing was performed with immunoSEQ multiplex PCR; in TCRdb, only in-frame clones are kept and a portion is missing. The sample lists approximately 140,000 clones; over 70% were seen once. Source material: PBMCs. These receptors were collected from a woman younger than 30 in good health and CMV-seronegative.

The chain employs TRBV6-5 and TRBJ2-1; 8 positions agree with TRBD2. V shed 4 bases and J 8 bases; nucleotides not matched to a gene: 10. Germline assignment: CDR1 MNHEY and CDR2 SVGAGI. The length of the CDR3 is 15 residues. This CDR3 reads CASSFPGLGGHEQFF. DNA for the CDR3: TGTGCCAGCAGTTTCCCGGGACTAGGAGGCCATGAGCAGTTCTTC.

This sequence joins TRBV4-1 and TRBJ1-2; TRBD1 agrees at 10 bases. The CDR3 spans 16 residues. Trimming took 5 bases from V and 7 from J; bases not matched to a gene: 13. Germline V gene lookup returns CDR1 MGHRA and CDR2 YSYEKL. CDR3 sequence: CASSSSGQGVVSGYTF. CDR3 nucleotide sequence: TGCGCCAGCAGCTCGTCCGGACAGGGGGTAGTGAGTGGCTACACCTTC.

The chain has TRBV29-1 and TRBJ2-1; 8 bases line up with TRBD2. This CDR3 comprises 11 residues. CDR1 is SQVTM and CDR2 is ANQGSEA in the germline V gene. V lost 8 bases and J lost 10; bases outside the gene matches: 7. The DNA of the CDR3 is TGCAGCCCCGAACGGGGGGGAGAGCAGTTCTTC. This codes for CSPERGGEQFF.

The chain recombines TRBV2 with TRBJ1-5; the D gene is possibly TRBD1 (6 bases). The V gene's germline CDR1 is SNHLY and CDR2 FYNNEI. The CDR3 extends over 14 amino acids. With 7 bases removed from V and 4 bases from J, the gap between germline ends came to 14 bases. The CDR3 DNA sequence: TGTGCCAGCAAAGGACAGCCTAATAATCAGCCCCAGCATTTT. Its protein product is CASKGQPNNQPQHF.

The chain combines TRBV30 with TRBJ1-5, with TRBD1 matching 9 bases. Germline V gene lookup returns CDR1 GTSNPN and CDR2 SVGIG (reference sequence). CDR3 length: 15 amino acids. V was clipped by 0 bases and J by 6 bases; unmatched bases: 6. This CDR3 is CAWSVEGQGVQPQHF. The DNA for the CDR3 is TGTGCCTGGAGTGTAGAGGGACAGGGTGTTCAGCCCCAGCATTTT.

The chain has TRBV5-4 and TRBJ1-2, with 7 bases that match TRBD1. The germline gives CDR1 SGHNT, CDR2 YYREEE (reference sequence). This CDR3 has 14 amino acids. The V gene end was trimmed by 4 bases and the J gene end by 4 bases; junction bases not matched to a gene: 7. The CDR3 DNA is TGTGCCAGCAGCCGAGACAGGGCCATCTATGGCTACACCTTC. Its translation is CASSRDRAIYGYTF.

V is TRBV7-9 and J is TRBJ2-5; 8 bases map to TRBD1. Trimming removed 1 base from V and 7 bases from J; junction bases left unmatched: 5. CDR1 is SEHNR, CDR2 FQNEAQ, per germline (reference sequence). This CDR3 region has 14 residues. Here the CDR3 DNA reads TGTGCCAGCAGCTTAGATCACAGGGGGGCGACCCAGTACTTC. Protein: CASSLDHRGATQYF.

The gene calls are TRBV7-2 and TRBJ1-3; D may be TRBD1 (5 bases). The CDR3 contains 14 residues. Trimming removed 5 bases at V and 4 bases at J, with 12 bases between. CDR1 is SGHTA and CDR2 is FQGNSA in the germline V gene. CDR3: CASSLRVYGNTIYF. DNA for the CDR3: TGTGCCAGCAGCCTCAGGGTCTACGGAAACACCATATATTTT.